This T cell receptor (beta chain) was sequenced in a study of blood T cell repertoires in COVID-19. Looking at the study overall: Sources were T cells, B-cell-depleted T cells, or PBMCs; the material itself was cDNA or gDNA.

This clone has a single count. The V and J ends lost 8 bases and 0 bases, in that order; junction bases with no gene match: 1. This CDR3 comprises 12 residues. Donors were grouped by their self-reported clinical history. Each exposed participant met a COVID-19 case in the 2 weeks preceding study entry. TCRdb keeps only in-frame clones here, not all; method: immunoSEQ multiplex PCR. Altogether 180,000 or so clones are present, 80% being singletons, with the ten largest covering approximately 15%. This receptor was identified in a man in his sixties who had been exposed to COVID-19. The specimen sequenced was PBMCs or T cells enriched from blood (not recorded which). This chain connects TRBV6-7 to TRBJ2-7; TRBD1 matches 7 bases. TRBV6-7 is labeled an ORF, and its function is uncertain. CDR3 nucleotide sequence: TGTGCCAGCGGGACAGTCTCCTACGAGCAGTACTTC. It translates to CASGTVSYEQYF.